A single sample gave rise to the 30 T cell receptor beta chains below, sequenced in a study of blood T cell repertoires in COVID-19. Produced via immunoSEQ multiplex PCR; TCRdb's table is partial and in-frame only. The sample has about 480,000 clones, less than 90% seen once. The sequenced sample was PBMCs or T cells enriched from blood (not recorded which). The receptors shown here come from a woman aged 60-75 years who had recovered from COVID-19.

This sequence joins TRBV2 and TRBJ2-7, with D possibly being TRBD1 (6 bases). Germline values: CDR1 SNHLY, CDR2 FYNNEI. CDR3 size: 13 residues. The germline V and J ends were trimmed by 7 bases and 5 bases, with 15 bases remaining between them. For the CDR3, the DNA is TGTGCCAGCATTGAGGAACAGGGTAACGAGCAGTACGTC. Protein: CASIEEQGNEQYV.

V usage is TRBV27 and J usage is TRBJ2-1; 8 nucleotides line up with TRBD2. Germline V gives CDR1 MNHEY, CDR2 SMNVEV (reference sequence). J gave up 6 bases and V 5 bases, and 12 bases lay outside the gene matches. The length of the CDR3 is 16 residues. CDR3 sequence: CASSLYGGAIFNEQFF. CDR3 coding DNA: TGTGCCAGCAGTCTCTACGGGGGGGCTATTTTCAATGAGCAGTTCTTC.

CDR3 amino acids: CASSGGQLYGYTF. The CDR3 DNA follows: TGTGCCAGCAGCGGGGGACAGTTATATGGCTACACCTTC. The chain combines TRBV2 with TRBJ1-2; 7 nucleotides match TRBD1. The CDR3 runs 13 residues. Per the germline V gene, CDR1 is SNHLY and CDR2 is FYNNEI. The junction had 6 bases not matched to a gene; V was cut back by 6 bases and J by 5 bases.

The rearrangement joins TRBV4-1 to TRBJ1-1; 9 positions agree with TRBD1. Trimming at V came to 3 bases and at J to 6 bases, leaving 11 bases not matched to a gene. The CDR3 is made up of 16 amino acids. The germline V gene has CDR1 MGHRA and CDR2 YSYEKL. The CDR3 sequence is CASSHTPGQGLSEAFF. Written as DNA, the CDR3 is TGCGCCAGCAGCCATACTCCGGGACAGGGTCTTTCTGAAGCTTTCTTT.

This chain joins TRBV19 and TRBJ1-5; 7 bases are shared with TRBD1. V shed 8 bases and J 3 bases; nucleotides not matched to a gene: 10. The CDR3 loop spans 15 amino acids. Per the germline V gene, CDR1 is LNHDA and CDR2 is SQIVND (reference sequence). The CDR3 protein is CASRPRTGPNQPQHF. The CDR3 region has the DNA TGTGCCAGTCGGCCGAGGACAGGTCCCAATCAGCCCCAGCATTTT.

This chain connects TRBV28 to TRBJ1-3; a weak D match, TRBD1 (5 bases). Per germline, CDR1 MDHEN and CDR2 SYDVKM. The CDR3 runs 14 residues. Trimming stripped 5 bases from V and 0 bases from J, with 8 bases between. In DNA form, the CDR3 reads TGTGCCAGCAGTAAGACAGCCTCTGGAAACACCATATATTTT. Its translation is CASSKTASGNTIYF.

The gene calls are TRBV9 and TRBJ1-3; 7 bases align to TRBD1. V shed 5 bases, J shed 4 bases, and the junction held 12 bases outside the gene matches. Germline CDR1 SGDLS, CDR2 YYNGEE. This CDR3 is built from 16 residues. The CDR3 DNA is TGTGCCAGCAGTAGTAGACAGGGTGTGCGAGGAAACACCATATATTTT. It is translated as CASSSRQGVRGNTIYF.

This sequence joins TRBV3-1 (or the pseudogene TRBV3-2) and TRBJ1-2, with unresolved D. This CDR3 comprises 16 residues. Trimming left V 3 bases short and J 4 bases short, with 18 bases between. From germline, CDR1 is LGHDT and CDR2 YNNKEL (reference sequence). CDR3 sequence reads: CASSQERDTGFYGYTF. CDR3 in DNA: TGTGCCAGCAGCCAGGAAAGAGACACGGGGTTCTATGGCTACACCTTC.

This clone was counted once. The genes are TRBV15 and TRBJ2-7; D is perhaps TRBD1 (6 bases). Germline V gene sequence: CDR1 LNHNV, CDR2 YYDKDF (reference sequence). There are 14 residues in the CDR3. With 1 base removed from V and 3 bases from J, the gap between germline ends came to 10 bases. Here the CDR3 reads CATSRASGVYEQYF. CDR3 in DNA: TGTGCCACCAGCAGAGCATCAGGGGTCTACGAGCAGTACTTC.

This clone occurred once. This chain uses TRBV24-1 with TRBJ2-2, with 9 bases that match TRBD1. V gave up 3 bases and J gave up 5 bases; unmatched junction bases: 6. Germline-derived CDR1 and CDR2 are KGHDR and SFDVKD. The CDR3 is 16 amino acids. The CDR3 region is CATSDPRTGVTGELFF. The CDR3 DNA follows: TGTGCCACCAGTGATCCTCGGACAGGGGTAACCGGGGAGCTGTTTTTT.

The genes are TRBV7-9 and TRBJ1-3; maybe TRBD1 (5 bases). The germline gives CDR1 SEHNR, CDR2 FQNEAQ (reference sequence). The CDR3 totals 13 residues. V lost 7 bases and J 4 bases, leaving 11 bases between the germline ends. The CDR3 region is CASTSGPGNTIYF. As DNA, the CDR3 is TGTGCCAGCACCTCAGGGCCGGGAAACACCATATATTTT.

This chain links TRBV28 with TRBJ2-1; 12 bases line up with TRBD2. This CDR3 contains 14 residues. After removal of 6 bases from V and 10 bases from J, the junction contained 7 bases not matched to a gene. The germline CDR1 and CDR2 sequences are MDHEN and SYDVKM. The CDR3: CASSLAGGRQEQFF. DNA for the CDR3: TGTGCCAGCAGCCTAGCGGGGGGGCGCCAAGAGCAGTTCTTC.

This chain joins TRBV9 and TRBJ1-4, with no clear D. Germline values: CDR1 SGDLS, CDR2 YYNGEE. Trimming took off 0 bases at V and 7 bases at J, with 13 bases between the two ends. The CDR3 is made up of 15 amino acids. The CDR3 DNA sequence: TGTGCCAGCAGCGTAGCGGGTTCAAGTGCTGAAAAACTGTTTTTT. Protein product: CASSVAGSSAEKLFF.

V is TRBV7-9 and J is TRBJ2-7; D unresolved. This CDR3 contains 12 residues. V was shortened by 7 bases and J by 3 bases, with 10 bases between the two germline ends. Germline loops: CDR1 SEHNR, CDR2 FQNEAQ (reference sequence). The CDR3 DNA is TGTGCCAGCATGGGCACCTTCTACGAGCAGTACTTC. Its translation is CASMGTFYEQYF.

The genes are TRBV5-1 and TRBJ2-1; D perhaps matches TRBD1 (5 bases). This CDR3 contains 16 residues. Trimming cost V 3 bases and J 4 bases, with 17 bases left between them. Germline V gives CDR1 SGHRS, CDR2 YFSETQ. The CDR3 DNA reads as TGCGCCAGCAGCTGGCCCCTCGGACAAATTTACAATGAGCAGTTCTTC. Protein product: CASSWPLGQIYNEQFF.

This clone was observed a single time. V is TRBV29-1 and J is TRBJ1-1, with 8 bases matching TRBD1. V dropped 2 bases and J dropped 9; count of bases not matched to a gene: 14. CDR1 is SQVTM and CDR2 is ANQGSEA in the germline V gene. This CDR3 region has 15 residues. The CDR3 nucleotides are TGCAGCGTTGAATCGGGGACAGGTGGCTTGTCTAAAGCTTTCTTT. It codes for CSVESGTGGLSKAFF.

This chain joins TRBV6-1 and TRBJ1-5; D might be TRBD1 (5 bases). Trimming stripped 3 bases from V and 3 bases from J, with 9 bases between. Germline lookup yields CDR1 MNHNS and CDR2 SASEGT. The CDR3 runs 14 residues. The CDR3 here is CASSDDRYNQPQHF. CDR3 sequence (DNA): TGTGCCAGCAGTGATGACAGATACAATCAGCCCCAGCATTTT.

CDR3 loop: CASRTQGPNEQFF. CDR3 DNA sequence: TGTGCCAGCCGCACTCAGGGTCCCAATGAGCAGTTCTTC. The chain employs TRBV6-1 and TRBJ2-1; possibly TRBD1 for D (5 bases). The CDR3 length is 13 residues. CDR1 is MNHNS, CDR2 SASEGT, per germline. The ends were cut back, 8 bases at V and 6 bases at J, with 14 bases in the middle.

V is TRBV5-8 and J is TRBJ1-5; 11 nucleotides match TRBD1. Trimming at V came to 0 bases and at J to 2 bases, leaving 4 bases not matched to a gene. Germline V gene lookup returns CDR1 SGHTS and CDR2 YDEGEE. This CDR3 is 17 amino acids long. This CDR3 reads CASSLGTGGLGNQPQHF. The CDR3 bases are TGTGCCAGCAGCTTGGGGACAGGGGGCTTGGGCAATCAGCCCCAGCATTTT.

V is TRBV3-1 (or the pseudogene TRBV3-2) and J is TRBJ1-1; D is perhaps TRBD1 (6 bases). V was cut by 1 base and J by 8 bases, with 11 bases left in between. Germline V gene data show CDR1 as LGHDT and CDR2 as YNNKEL (reference sequence). This CDR3 contains 13 residues. Written as DNA, the CDR3 is TGTGCCAGCAGCCAAGTTACAGGGTCGGAAGCTTTCTTT. It translates to CASSQVTGSEAFF.

The rearrangement joins TRBV2 to TRBJ1-2; D gene ambiguous. This CDR3 region has 11 residues. V was pared by 6 bases and J by 5 bases, with 7 bases between. The V gene's germline CDR1 is SNHLY and CDR2 FYNNEI. This CDR3 reads CASRAEYGYTF. CDR3 nucleotide sequence: TGTGCCAGCAGGGCGGAGTATGGCTACACCTTC. Full variable domain (rest looked up from reference TRBV2 and TRBJ1-2): EPEVTQTPSHQVTQMGQEVILRCVPISNHLYFYWYRQILGQKVEFLVSFYNNEISEKSEIFDDQFSVERPDGSNFTLKIRSTKLEDSAMYFCASRAEYGYTFGSGTRLTVV.

The chain joins TRBV7-8 to TRBJ1-6; TRBD1 matches at 9 bases. This CDR3 contains 16 residues. With 6 bases clipped from V and 6 bases from J, the junction kept 9 bases outside the gene matches. Germline loops: CDR1 SGHVS, CDR2 FQNEAQ. CDR3 loop: CASSPTGGIGNSPLHF. The CDR3 DNA sequence: TGTGCCAGCAGTCCGACAGGGGGGATAGGTAATTCACCCCTCCACTTT. The variable domain in full, with the rest retrieved from reference TRBV7-8 and TRBJ1-6, is GAGVSQSPRYKVAKRGQDVALRCDPISGHVSLFWYQQALGQGPEFLTYFQNEAQLDKSGLPSDRFFAERPEGSVSTLKIQRTQQEDSAVYLCASSPTGGIGNSPLHFGNGTRLTVT.

The chain recombines TRBV2 with TRBJ1-5; 11 nucleotides match TRBD1. The CDR3 runs to 14 residues. The V gene's germline CDR1 is SNHLY and CDR2 FYNNEI. The junction had 6 bases not matched to a gene; V was cut back by 7 bases and J by 7 bases. DNA of the CDR3: TGTGCCAGCATGCGGACAGGGGGCGGCCAGCCCCAGCATTTT. Translated: CASMRTGGGQPQHF.

There are a few counts of this clone. The J gene is TRBJ1-4, the V gene TRBV12-3 or TRBV12-4; 8 positions agree with TRBD1. The CDR3 contains 11 residues. The trim removed 5 bases at V and 13 bases at J, leaving 3 bases unmatched. The CDR3 bases are TGTGCCAGCAGTAGGACAGGGCTACTGTTTTTT. Protein: CASSRTGLLFF.

The rearrangement joins TRBV21-1 to TRBJ2-2; the table's D call, TRBD1, was not checked against the DNA. TRBV21-1 is described as a pseudogene. The CDR3 runs 13 residues. The CDR3 nucleotides are TGTGCCAGCCTACAGGGGAACACCGGGGAGCTGTTTTTT. Translation: CASLQGNTGELFF.

The J gene is TRBJ2-1, the V gene TRBV18, with 12 bases identical to TRBD2. V was clipped by 1 base and J by 5 bases; unmatched bases: 9. This CDR3 is 18 amino acids long. Germline V CDR1 and CDR2: KGHSH, LQKENI. The CDR3 loop reads CASSPRLAGVVTHNEQFF. CDR3 nucleotides: TGTGCCAGCTCACCACGACTAGCGGGGGTTGTTACCCACAATGAGCAGTTCTTC.

This clone came up once. The rearrangement links TRBV30 to TRBJ2-7; D not certain. Trimming took 1 base from V and 3 from J, leaving 10 bases between them. Germline V lookup: CDR1 GTSNPN, CDR2 SVGIG (reference sequence). This CDR3 comprises 13 residues. The CDR3 coding sequence is TGTGCCTGGAGTGGGCCAGGCAACTACGAGCAGTACGTC. It is translated as CAWSGPGNYEQYV.

The V call is TRBV6-5, the J call TRBJ1-6; possibly TRBD1 for D (5 bases). The CDR3 runs to 14 residues. Germline CDR1 and CDR2: MNHEY and SVGAGI. V was clipped by 6 bases and J by 12 bases, with 18 bases between them. CDR3 in DNA: TGTGCCAGCAGCCCCCGAAGGGGCGATTTACCCCTCCACTTT. Translated, it gives CASSPRRGDLPLHF.

The genes are TRBV7-2 and TRBJ1-1; 9 bases match TRBD1. The J segment lost 1 base and the V segment lost 3 bases, leaving 6 bases of the junction unmatched. The germline gives CDR1 SGHTA, CDR2 FQGNSA. CDR3 length: 16 amino acids. In DNA form, the CDR3 reads TGTGCCAGCAGCTTTACAGGGGGCGTCGGGAACACTGAAGCTTTCTTT. Translating gives CASSFTGGVGNTEAFF.

The chain joins TRBV19 to TRBJ1-3; TRBD1 matches 7 bases. CDR3 length equals 13 residues. V lost 7 bases, J lost 4 bases, and 4 bases stayed unmatched. Germline V CDR1 and CDR2: LNHDA, SQIVND (reference sequence). The CDR3 reads CASTRGKGNTIYF. The DNA for the CDR3 is TGTGCCAGTACCAGGGGGAAAGGAAACACCATATATTTT.